This paragraph reports one T cell receptor beta chain. The antigen is undetermined. This sample stems from a study of molecular identifiers for immune sequencing clone quantification. Study observations and caveats: Among effectors, clones above 20 RNA copies held over 98% of molecules; among naive cells, under 1%. Underestimation of highly expanded clone sizes could arise where identical TCR molecules share a barcode.

The germline V and J ends were trimmed by 3 bases and 0 bases, with 12 bases remaining between them. The CDR3 is 17 residues long. The germline gives CDR1 MNHNY, CDR2 SVGAGI (reference sequence). Each CDR3 protein gets one entry after TCRdb re-called the PCR reads with MiXCR. This sample has more than 450,000 distinct CDR3 sequences, with roughly 25% found just once. The source material was naive CD8+ T cells from blood, with Jurkat cell RNA spiked in. Subset: FACS-sorted CD8+CD4-CCR7+CD45RA+ naive T cells. The rearrangement links TRBV6-6 to TRBJ2-6, with D uncertain. The sequence was collected from a human donor in good health. Some libraries in this study had Jurkat cell RNA spiked in. The CDR3 coding sequence is TGTGCCAGCAGTTATTCGCCTATTTACTCTGGGGCCAACGTCCTGACTTTC. It yields the protein CASSYSPIYSGANVLTF.